This T cell receptor (beta chain) stems from a study of T cell responses to AZD1222 COVID-19 vaccine. General study points: White British ancestry dominated among donors, who included more females, and clonal diversity was possibly underestimated. Targets within unmutated variant regions were reportedly found for nearly half of spike-specific TCRs.

It was second doses at about 4 or about 12 weeks that were pooled. TCRdb's table, derived via immunoSEQ multiplex PCR, lists solely in-frame clones and lacks some. The sample includes about 150,000 clones, 85% to 95% of them seen just once. For this clone: The antigen is undetermined.

Deletions cut 4 bases from V and 9 bases from J, with 17 bases between. The CDR3 runs to 14 residues. The germline gives CDR1 SGHNT, CDR2 YYREEE (reference sequence). The sequencing here drew on peripheral blood, taken 28 days after the second AZD1222 dose. This receptor was obtained from an adult who received the AZD1222 COVID-19 vaccine. The genes are TRBV5-4 and TRBJ2-1; D possibly uses TRBD1 or TRBD2 (5 bases each). This CDR3 reads CASSQALDDSEQFF. The DNA for the CDR3 is TGTGCCAGCAGCCAGGCACTAGATGACAGTGAGCAGTTCTTC. Combining the CDR3 with reference TRBV5-4 and TRBJ2-1 gives the whole variable domain ETGVTQSPTHLIKTRGQQVTLRCSSQSGHNTVSWYQQALGQGPQFIFQYYREEENGRGNFPPRFSGLQFPNYSSELNVNALELDDSALYLCASSQALDDSEQFFGPGTRLTVL.